This is a list of T cell receptor beta chains from one sample in a study of technical replicates of blood from a handful of donors. Method: immunoSEQ multiplex PCR; TCRdb's copy keeps in-frame clones and lacks some. The data contain around 68,000 clones, about nine tenths of them singletons. Sequencing was done on a sample of T cells isolated from PBMCs. These receptors were taken from a human donor in good health. Some clones in this sample may be carry-over from other donors' samples. The conserved cysteine and the conserved F or W are not part of the CDR3 here. Fields, in order: V gene, CDR3 protein.

V gene: TRBV2; CDR3 protein: ASSEAGGGEETQY
V gene: TRBV6-5; CDR3 protein: ASSYSMGGNQPQH
V gene: TRBV9; CDR3 protein: ASSVSSGTSGRSPLETQY
V gene: TRBV5-4; CDR3 protein: ASSSMDREGGTDTQY
V gene: TRBV27; CDR3 protein: ASSLTGGAYNEQF
V gene: TRBV9; CDR3 protein: ASSVGVSVQETQY
V gene: TRBV28; CDR3 protein: ASSFPSGQPQH
V gene: TRBV11-2; CDR3 protein: ASSLAPTEAYNEQF
V gene: TRBV6-5; CDR3 protein: ASSYARSYEQY
V gene: TRBV12-5; CDR3 protein: ASGLTKSGLTPYNPWHEQF
V gene: TRBV18; CDR3 protein: ASSIGAGNTEAF
V gene: TRBV5-4; CDR3 protein: ASSLNRRGYEQY
V gene: TRBV13; CDR3 protein: ASSLDRNSYEQY
V gene: TRBV7-6; CDR3 protein: ASSLVRGQYEQY
V gene: TRBV5-6; CDR3 protein: ASSLLPGAGKETQY
V gene: TRBV6-1; CDR3 protein: ASSERTSGGRDEQF
V gene: TRBV14; CDR3 protein: ASSQERDRGWETQY
V gene: TRBV10-3; CDR3 protein: AISEGGGRGTQY
V gene: TRBV2; CDR3 protein: ASDTGSAYEQY
V gene: TRBV5-4; CDR3 protein: ASSLAGSGRAREQF
V gene: TRBV19; CDR3 protein: ASSPWAGGDYGYT
V gene: TRBV7-9; CDR3 protein: ASSPGLSEAF
V gene: TRBV4-2; CDR3 protein: ASSQALAGGSYEQY
V gene: TRBV10-1; CDR3 protein: ASSETGGSPYNEQF
V gene: TRBV5-1; CDR3 protein: ASSFYGARDTSTDTQY
V gene: TRBV9; CDR3 protein: ASSSPGQSYGYT
V gene: TRBV5-4; CDR3 protein: ASSLVLVGTTAYEQY
V gene: TRBV19; CDR3 protein: ASKGGAGYEQY
V gene: TRBV4-1; CDR3 protein: ASSQDGRGETQY
V gene: TRBV9; CDR3 protein: ASSVIPSGNTGELF
V gene: TRBV7-7; CDR3 protein: ASSFGRGETQY
V gene: TRBV5-6; CDR3 protein: ASSFRHRVGEQY
V gene: TRBV29-1; CDR3 protein: SVDSISYNEQF
V gene: TRBV11-3; CDR3 protein: ASSQSVRDYEQY
V gene: TRBV15; CDR3 protein: ATSRWRGGEGRVNSPLH
V gene: TRBV7-3; CDR3 protein: ASSLYEGGDGEQF
V gene: TRBV11-2; CDR3 protein: ASRSNRVSPGELF
V gene: TRBV6-1; CDR3 protein: ASRASSGGEQY
V gene: TRBV5-1; CDR3 protein: ASSLRGRGSYEQY
V gene: TRBV18; CDR3 protein: ASSPPAANSGNTIY
V gene: TRBV7-9; CDR3 protein: ASSSDRDRTDTQY
V gene: TRBV6-5; CDR3 protein: ASARDRVNQPQH
V gene: TRBV20-1; CDR3 protein: SAGLAQQG
V gene: TRBV7-9; CDR3 protein: AGRGLGAEAF
V gene: TRBV29-1; CDR3 protein: SVDLATRRSEQF
V gene: TRBV9; CDR3 protein: ASSVPRGGLPGELF
V gene: TRBV30; CDR3 protein: AWRGQPNQPQH
V gene: TRBV27; CDR3 protein: ASSPGTAEKLF
V gene: TRBV7-2; CDR3 protein: ASSLGLTGLSSYNEQF
V gene: TRBV7-3; CDR3 protein: ASSSRTSGETQY
V gene: TRBV9; CDR3 protein: ASSAWTSTDTQY
V gene: TRBV7-9; CDR3 protein: ASSVTSGYEQY
V gene: TRBV7-9; CDR3 protein: ASSTDLQDSSGKLF
V gene: TRBV5-4; CDR3 protein: ASSYQTGGHTEAF
V gene: TRBV4-1; CDR3 protein: ASSQFWPEGGNYGYT
V gene: TRBV6-1; CDR3 protein: ASSGETLPGHEQF
V gene: TRBV15; CDR3 protein: ATSREREQTGGYGYT
V gene: TRBV14; CDR3 protein: ASSQVRGYFSISYSYNEQF
V gene: TRBV11-2; CDR3 protein: ASSFRGVSDMNTEAF